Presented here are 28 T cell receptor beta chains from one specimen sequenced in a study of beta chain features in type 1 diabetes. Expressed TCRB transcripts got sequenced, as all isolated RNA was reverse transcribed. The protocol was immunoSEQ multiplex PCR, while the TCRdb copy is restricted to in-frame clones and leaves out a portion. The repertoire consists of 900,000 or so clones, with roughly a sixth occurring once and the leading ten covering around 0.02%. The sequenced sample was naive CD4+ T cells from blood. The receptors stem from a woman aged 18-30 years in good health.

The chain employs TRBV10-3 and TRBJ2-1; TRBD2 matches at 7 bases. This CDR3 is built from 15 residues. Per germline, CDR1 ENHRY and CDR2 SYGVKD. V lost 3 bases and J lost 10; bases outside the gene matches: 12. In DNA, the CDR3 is TGTGCCATCAGTGATCTGACTAGCAGACAAGAAGAGCAGTTCTTC. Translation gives CAISDLTSRQEEQFF.

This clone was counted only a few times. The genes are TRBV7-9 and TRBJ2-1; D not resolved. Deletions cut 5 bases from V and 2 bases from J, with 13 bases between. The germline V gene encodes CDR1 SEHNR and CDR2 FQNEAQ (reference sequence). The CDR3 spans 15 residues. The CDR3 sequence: CASSPRRNTYNEQFF. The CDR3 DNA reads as TGTGCCAGCAGCCCCCGACGAAACACCTACAATGAGCAGTTCTTC.

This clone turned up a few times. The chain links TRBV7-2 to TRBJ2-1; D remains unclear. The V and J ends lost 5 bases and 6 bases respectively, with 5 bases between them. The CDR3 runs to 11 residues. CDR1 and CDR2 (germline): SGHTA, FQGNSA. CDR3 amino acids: CASSRINEQFF. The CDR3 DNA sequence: TGTGCCAGCAGCCGGATCAATGAGCAGTTCTTC.

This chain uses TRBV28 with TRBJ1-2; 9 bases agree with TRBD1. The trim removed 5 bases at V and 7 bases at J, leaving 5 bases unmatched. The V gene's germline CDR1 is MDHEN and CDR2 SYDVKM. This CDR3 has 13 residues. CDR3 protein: CASSEGQGGGYTF. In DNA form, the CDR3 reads TGTGCCAGCAGTGAGGGACAGGGAGGTGGCTACACCTTC.

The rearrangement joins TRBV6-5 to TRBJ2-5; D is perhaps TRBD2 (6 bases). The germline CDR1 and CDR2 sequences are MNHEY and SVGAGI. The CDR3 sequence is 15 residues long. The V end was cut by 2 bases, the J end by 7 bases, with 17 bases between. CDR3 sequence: CASSYDSPGEGTQYF. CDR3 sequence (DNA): TGTGCCAGCAGTTACGATTCTCCGGGAGAGGGGACCCAGTACTTC.

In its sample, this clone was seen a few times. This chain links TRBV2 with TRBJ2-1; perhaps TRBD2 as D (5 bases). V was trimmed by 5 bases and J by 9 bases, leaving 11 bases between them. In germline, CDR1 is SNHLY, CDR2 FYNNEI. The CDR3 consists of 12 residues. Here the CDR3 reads CASSKGGREQFF. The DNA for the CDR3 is TGTGCCAGCAGTAAAGGAGGTCGTGAGCAGTTCTTC.

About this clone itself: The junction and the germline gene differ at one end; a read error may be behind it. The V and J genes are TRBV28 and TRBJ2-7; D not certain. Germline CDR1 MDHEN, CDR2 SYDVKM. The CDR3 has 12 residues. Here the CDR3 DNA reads TGTGCCAGCCGCTCTAACTCCCACGAGCAGTACTTC. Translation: CASRSNSHEQYF.

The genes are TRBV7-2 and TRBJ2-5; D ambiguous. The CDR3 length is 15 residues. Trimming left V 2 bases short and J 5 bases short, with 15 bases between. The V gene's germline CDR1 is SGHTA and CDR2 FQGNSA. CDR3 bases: TGTGCCAGCAGCTTATATGGCCAGTTTCAGGAGACCCAGTACTTC. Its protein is CASSLYGQFQETQYF.

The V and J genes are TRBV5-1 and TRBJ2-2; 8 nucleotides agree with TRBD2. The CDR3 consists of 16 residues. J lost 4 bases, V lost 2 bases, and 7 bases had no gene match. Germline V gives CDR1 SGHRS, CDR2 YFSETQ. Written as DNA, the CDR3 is TGCGCCAGCAGCTTCGGCAGCGGGAGCCGCACCGGGGAGCTGTTTTTT. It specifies CASSFGSGSRTGELFF.

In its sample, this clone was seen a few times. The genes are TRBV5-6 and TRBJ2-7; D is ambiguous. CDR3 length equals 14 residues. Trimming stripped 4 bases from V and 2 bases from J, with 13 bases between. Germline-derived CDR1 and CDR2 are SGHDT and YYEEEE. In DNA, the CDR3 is TGTGCCAGCAGCGGACCGGAACGTACCTACGAGCAGTACTTC. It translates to CASSGPERTYEQYF.

The chain's CDR3 is CASSEGGTDTQYF. DNA of the CDR3: TGTGCCAGCTCCGAGGGGGGCACAGATACGCAGTATTTT. The V call is TRBV18, the J call TRBJ2-3; D is perhaps TRBD1 (6 bases). The V end was cut by 6 bases, the J end by 1 base, with 8 bases between. Germline lookup yields CDR1 KGHSH and CDR2 LQKENI. This CDR3 has 13 residues.

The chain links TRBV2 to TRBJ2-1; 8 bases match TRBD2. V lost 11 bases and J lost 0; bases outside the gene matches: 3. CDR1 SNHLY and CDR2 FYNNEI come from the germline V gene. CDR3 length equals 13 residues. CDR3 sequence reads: CAGLADSYNEQFF. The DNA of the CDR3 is TGTGCCGGACTAGCCGACTCCTACAATGAGCAGTTCTTC.

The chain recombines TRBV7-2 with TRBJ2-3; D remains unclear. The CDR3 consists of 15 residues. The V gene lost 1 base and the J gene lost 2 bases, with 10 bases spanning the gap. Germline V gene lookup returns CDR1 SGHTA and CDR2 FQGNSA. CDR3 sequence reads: CASSLVASYTDTQYF. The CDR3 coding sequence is TGTGCCAGCAGCTTAGTAGCCTCGTACACAGATACGCAGTATTTT. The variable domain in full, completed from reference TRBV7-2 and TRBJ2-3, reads GAGVSQSPSNKVTEKGKDVELRCDPISGHTALYWYRQSLGQGLEFLIYFQGNSAPDKSGLPSDRFSAERTGGSVSTLTIQRTQQEDSAVYLCASSLVASYTDTQYFGPGTRLTVL.

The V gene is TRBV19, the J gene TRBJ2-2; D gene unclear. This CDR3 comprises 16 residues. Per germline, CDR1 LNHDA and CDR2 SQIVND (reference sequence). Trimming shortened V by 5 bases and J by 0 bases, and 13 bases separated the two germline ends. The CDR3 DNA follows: TGTGCCAGTAGTCACGGGCATGCGGCGAACACCGGGGAGCTGTTTTTT. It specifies CASSHGHAANTGELFF.

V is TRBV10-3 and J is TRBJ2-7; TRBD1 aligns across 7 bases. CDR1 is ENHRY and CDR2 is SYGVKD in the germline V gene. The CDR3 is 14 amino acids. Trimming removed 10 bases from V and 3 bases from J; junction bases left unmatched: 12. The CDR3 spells CATRGTAADYEQYF. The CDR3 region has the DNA TGTGCCACTCGAGGGACAGCAGCGGACTACGAGCAGTACTTC.

CDR3 sequence: CASSAPGTAFYNEQFF. The CDR3 DNA sequence: TGTGCCAGCAGCGCCCCCGGGACCGCATTCTACAATGAGCAGTTCTTC. This rearrangement joins TRBV9 to TRBJ2-1; tentatively, D is TRBD1 or TRBD2 (5 bases each). The CDR3 is made up of 16 amino acids. Germline V gene lookup returns CDR1 SGDLS and CDR2 YYNGEE. With 3 bases removed from V and 3 bases from J, the gap between germline ends came to 16 bases.

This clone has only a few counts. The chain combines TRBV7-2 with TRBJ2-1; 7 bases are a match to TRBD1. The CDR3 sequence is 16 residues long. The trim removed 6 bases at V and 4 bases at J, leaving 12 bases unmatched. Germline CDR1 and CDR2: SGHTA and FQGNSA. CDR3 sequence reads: CASRPGGVFVYNEQFF. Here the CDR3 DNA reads TGTGCCAGCAGGCCAGGGGGTGTATTCGTGTACAATGAGCAGTTCTTC.

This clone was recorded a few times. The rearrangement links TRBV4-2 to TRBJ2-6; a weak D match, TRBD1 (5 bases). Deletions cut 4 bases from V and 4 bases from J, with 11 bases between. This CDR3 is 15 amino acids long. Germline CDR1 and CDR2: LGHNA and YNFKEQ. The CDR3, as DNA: TGTGCCAGCAGCCCTACAGGCACCGGGGCCAACGTCCTGACTTTC. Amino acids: CASSPTGTGANVLTF.

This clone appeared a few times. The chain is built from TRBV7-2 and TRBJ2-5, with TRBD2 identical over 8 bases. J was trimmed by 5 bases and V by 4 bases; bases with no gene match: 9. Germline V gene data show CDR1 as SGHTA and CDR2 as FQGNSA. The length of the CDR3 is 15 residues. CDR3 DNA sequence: TGTGCCAGCAGCTCCGGGACTAGGAGTGTCGAGACCCAGTACTTC. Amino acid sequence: CASSSGTRSVETQYF. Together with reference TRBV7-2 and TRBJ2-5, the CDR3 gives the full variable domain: GAGVSQSPSNKVTEKGKDVELRCDPISGHTALYWYRQSLGQGLEFLIYFQGNSAPDKSGLPSDRFSAERTGGSVSTLTIQRTQQEDSAVYLCASSSGTRSVETQYFGPGTRLLVL.

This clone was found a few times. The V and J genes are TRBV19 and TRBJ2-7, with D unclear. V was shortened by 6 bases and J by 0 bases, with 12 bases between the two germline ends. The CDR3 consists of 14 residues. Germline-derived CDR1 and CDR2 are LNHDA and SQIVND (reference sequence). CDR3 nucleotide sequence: TGTGCCAGTAGCAGCTCGTGGAGCTCCTACGAGCAGTACTTC. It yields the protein CASSSSWSSYEQYF.

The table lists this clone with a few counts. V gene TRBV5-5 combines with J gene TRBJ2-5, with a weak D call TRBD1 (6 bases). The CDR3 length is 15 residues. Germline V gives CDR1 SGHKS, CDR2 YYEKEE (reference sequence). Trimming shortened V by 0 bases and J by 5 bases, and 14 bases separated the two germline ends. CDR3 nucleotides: TGTGCCAGCAGCTTGGGGAGCTCGCAGGGGGAGACCCAGTACTTC. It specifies CASSLGSSQGETQYF.

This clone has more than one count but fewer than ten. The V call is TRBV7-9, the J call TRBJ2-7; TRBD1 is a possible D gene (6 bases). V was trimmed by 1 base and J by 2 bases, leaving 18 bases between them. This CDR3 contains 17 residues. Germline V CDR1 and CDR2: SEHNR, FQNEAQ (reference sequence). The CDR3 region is CASSLVSDNRAAYEQYF. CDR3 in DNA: TGTGCCAGCAGCTTAGTCTCCGATAACAGGGCCGCCTACGAGCAGTACTTC.

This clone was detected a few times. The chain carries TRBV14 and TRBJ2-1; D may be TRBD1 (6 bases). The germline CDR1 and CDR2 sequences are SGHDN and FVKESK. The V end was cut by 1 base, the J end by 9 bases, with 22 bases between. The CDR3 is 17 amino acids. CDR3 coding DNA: TGTGCCAGCAGCCAAGTTGGGGTTTTGACAGGCATGATTGAGCAGTTCTTC. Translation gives CASSQVGVLTGMIEQFF.

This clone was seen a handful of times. The CDR3 DNA follows: TGTGCCAGCAGCTTATTGCCGGGAGAGCAGTTCTTC. The encoded protein is CASSLLPGEQFF. V and J are TRBV11-3 and TRBJ2-1; possibly TRBD2 for D (5 bases). CDR3 length equals 12 residues. V gave up 2 bases and J gave up 10 bases, with 9 bases separating them. Germline values: CDR1 SGHNT, CDR2 YENEEA. The complete variable domain, with remaining parts taken from reference TRBV11-3 and TRBJ2-1, reads EAGVVQSPRYKIIEKKQPVAFWCNPISGHNTLYWYLQNLGQGPELLIRYENEEAVDDSQLPKDRFSAERLKGVDSTLKIQPAELGDSAVYLCASSLLPGEQFFGPGTRLTVL.

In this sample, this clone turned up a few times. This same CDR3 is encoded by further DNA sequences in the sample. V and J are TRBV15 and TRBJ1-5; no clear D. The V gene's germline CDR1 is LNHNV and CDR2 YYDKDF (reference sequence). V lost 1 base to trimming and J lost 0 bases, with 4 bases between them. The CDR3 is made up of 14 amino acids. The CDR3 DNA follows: TGTGCCACCAGCAGAGGCGGTAGCAATCAGCCCCAGCATTTT. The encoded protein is CATSRGGSNQPQHF.

The CDR3 DNA follows: TGTGCCAGCAGTCCCCTTGGGGACGGATACTACGAGCAGTACTTC. Translated, it gives CASSPLGDGYYEQYF. J is TRBJ2-7 and V is TRBV27, with D perhaps matching TRBD1 or TRBD2 (5 bases each). The length of the CDR3 is 15 residues. Trimming removed 5 bases at V and 3 bases at J, with 17 bases between. From germline, CDR1 is MNHEY and CDR2 SMNVEV (reference sequence).

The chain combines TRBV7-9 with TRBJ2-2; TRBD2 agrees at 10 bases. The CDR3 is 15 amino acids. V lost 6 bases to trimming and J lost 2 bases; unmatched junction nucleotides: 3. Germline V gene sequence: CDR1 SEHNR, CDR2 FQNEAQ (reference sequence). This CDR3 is CASSGLAVNTGELFF. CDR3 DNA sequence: TGTGCCAGCAGTGGACTAGCGGTAAACACCGGGGAGCTGTTTTTT.

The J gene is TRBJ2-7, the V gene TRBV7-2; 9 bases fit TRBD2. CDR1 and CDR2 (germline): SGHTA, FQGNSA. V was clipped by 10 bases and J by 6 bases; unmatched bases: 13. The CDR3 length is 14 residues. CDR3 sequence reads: CATSPGLAFREQYF. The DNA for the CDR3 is TGTGCCACTAGTCCGGGACTAGCTTTTCGCGAGCAGTACTTC.